Listed here is a single TCR beta chain. Antigen specificity is unknown. This entry comes from a study of tumour-infiltrating T cells in Burkitt lymphoma. Study background: The Burkitt lymphoma cohort spanned all epidemiological subtypes. Survival, overall and progression-free, tracked with productive clonality.

The study, taken as a whole, reports: Public clonotypes, several, appeared across numerous Burkitt lymphoma patients.

Assay used: immunoSEQ multiplex PCR; TCRdb lists only in-frame clones, some missing. The data show around 45,000 clones, with roughly 30% seen just once and 2.9% held by the top ten. The source of this sequence is a human donor with Burkitt lymphoma. Sequencing used tumor tissue.

CDR3 loop: CASSRSSWTGVSYEQYF. CDR3 coding DNA: TGTGCCAGCAGCCGCTCGTCCTGGACAGGGGTTTCCTACGAGCAGTACTTC. This chain uses TRBV27 with TRBJ2-7; TRBD1 agrees at 9 bases. CDR3 size: 17 residues. Germline V gives CDR1 MNHEY, CDR2 SMNVEV (reference sequence). J lost 1 base, V lost 6 bases, and 13 bases had no gene match.